These 18 T cell receptor beta chains share one sample of origin, sequenced in a study of blood T cell repertoires in COVID-19. Here immunoSEQ multiplex PCR was the method, and the copy in TCRdb shows in-frame clones only, minus some. The table includes approximately 66,000 clones, roughly 70% detected once. The sequenced material came from peripheral blood. The receptors stem from a man between 60 and 75 years old with acute or convalescent COVID-19.

The V gene is TRBV18, the J gene TRBJ1-4; the D gene is possibly TRBD1 (6 bases). The CDR3 contains 14 residues. The germline V gene has CDR1 KGHSH and CDR2 LQKENI. The V and J ends lost 4 bases and 6 bases respectively, with 12 bases between them. CDR3 sequence (DNA): TGTGCCAGCTCACGCAGGGGTAATGATGAAAAACTGTTTTTT. This translates into CASSRRGNDEKLFF.

This rearrangement joins TRBV3-1 (or the pseudogene TRBV3-2) to TRBJ2-5, with D possibly being TRBD2 (7 bases). The V and J ends lost 4 bases and 5 bases respectively, with 14 bases between them. Germline CDR1 reads LGHDT; CDR2 reads YNNKEL (reference sequence). The CDR3 has 14 amino acids. The chain's CDR3 is CASSRRGAGETQYF. The CDR3 DNA is TGTGCCAGCAGCCGCCGGGGGGCGGGGGAGACCCAGTACTTC.

The chain carries TRBV30 and TRBJ1-6, with 12 bases matching TRBD1. The germline V gene has CDR1 GTSNPN and CDR2 SVGIG (reference sequence). There are 16 residues in the CDR3. V dropped 5 bases and J dropped 9; count of bases not matched to a gene: 11. CDR3 nucleotide sequence: TGTGCCTGGGGTCCGGGACAGGGGGCTAGAAGTTCACCCCTCCACTTT. It yields the protein CAWGPGQGARSSPLHF.

The gene calls are TRBV4-1 and TRBJ1-2; possibly TRBD1 for D (5 bases). V lost 1 base, J lost 1 base, and 10 bases lay in between. CDR3 size: 15 residues. Germline V lookup: CDR1 MGHRA, CDR2 YSYEKL. The DNA of the CDR3 is TGCGCCAGCAGCCAAGCCGGGACTGTTAACTATGGCTACACCTTC. Amino acid sequence: CASSQAGTVNYGYTF.

Ten or more counts support this clone. In DNA form, the CDR3 reads TGTGCCAGTCACTACGGGACTTTCTCTGGAAACACCATATATTTT. Translating gives CASHYGTFSGNTIYF. This sequence joins TRBV19 and TRBJ1-3, with a possible D match to TRBD1 (5 bases). Germline-derived CDR1 and CDR2 are LNHDA and SQIVND (reference sequence). The CDR3 is 15 amino acids. With 8 bases removed from V and 0 bases from J, the gap between germline ends came to 14 bases.

The chain joins TRBV9 to TRBJ1-4; 8 nucleotides match TRBD1. With V trimmed by 3 bases and J by 5 bases, 3 bases remained unmatched. Germline CDR1 SGDLS, CDR2 YYNGEE. This CDR3 comprises 14 residues. DNA for the CDR3: TGTGCCAGCAGCGAAGGGGACAGGAATGAAAAACTGTTTTTT. Translating gives CASSEGDRNEKLFF.

The chain uses TRBV6-1 and TRBJ2-7, with D tentatively TRBD2 (6 bases). Trimming pared 3 bases from V and 0 bases from J, leaving 6 bases between. CDR1 and CDR2 (germline): MNHNS, SASEGT. CDR3 size: 13 residues. CDR3 loop: CASSEEGSYEQYV. The CDR3 DNA is TGTGCCAGCAGTGAGGAGGGCTCCTACGAGCAGTACGTC.

A few counts support this clone. The chain employs TRBV9 and TRBJ1-6, with D perhaps matching TRBD1 (5 bases). The germline V gene has CDR1 SGDLS and CDR2 YYNGEE. The CDR3 length is 14 residues. The germline V and J ends were trimmed by 0 bases and 9 bases, with 10 bases remaining between them. CDR3 coding DNA: TGTGCCAGCAGCGTAGAAGGGGAATCTTCACCCCTCCACTTT. This codes for CASSVEGESSPLHF.

CDR3 sequence: CAWSHGGASNQPQHF. The CDR3 coding sequence is TGTGCCTGGAGTCACGGGGGGGCAAGCAATCAGCCCCAGCATTTT. The V and J genes are TRBV30 and TRBJ1-5, with D possibly being TRBD1 (6 bases). Germline loops: CDR1 GTSNPN, CDR2 SVGIG (reference sequence). The V end was cut by 2 bases, the J end by 1 base, with 12 bases between. CDR3 length: 15 residues.

The chain carries TRBV25-1 and TRBJ1-1; D unresolved. Trimming cost V 3 bases and J 3 bases, with 11 bases left between them. The CDR3 extends over 14 amino acids. Looked up from germline, CDR1 is MGHDK and CDR2 is SYGVNS. The CDR3: CASSDYFYDTEAFF. CDR3 nucleotides: TGTGCCAGCAGTGACTACTTTTATGACACTGAAGCTTTCTTT.

The rearrangement joins TRBV24-1 to TRBJ2-7; TRBD1 agrees at 7 bases. From germline, CDR1 is KGHDR and CDR2 SFDVKD. This CDR3 comprises 17 residues. J lost 5 bases, V lost 2 bases, and 14 bases had no gene match. This CDR3 is CATSDSPASTGINEQYV. CDR3 bases: TGTGCCACCAGTGATTCCCCTGCCTCGACAGGGATCAACGAGCAGTACGTC.

This clone was seen only once. The rearrangement uses TRBV4-1 and TRBJ2-2, with TRBD2 identical over 10 bases. This CDR3 has 16 amino acids. V lost 0 bases, J lost 5 bases, and 3 bases stayed unmatched. CDR1 is MGHRA, CDR2 YSYEKL, per germline. The CDR3 spells CASSQDPAGGTGELFF. In DNA, the CDR3 is TGCGCCAGCAGCCAAGATCCAGCGGGAGGGACCGGGGAGCTGTTTTTT.

The rearrangement uses TRBV10-3 and TRBJ2-5, with D possibly TRBD1 on 6 matching bases. CDR1 is ENHRY, CDR2 SYGVKD, per germline. Trimming took off 2 bases at V and 4 bases at J, with 14 bases between the two ends. The CDR3 loop spans 15 amino acids. The CDR3 loop is CAISELSGEGETQYF. The CDR3 bases are TGTGCCATCAGTGAGCTGTCAGGGGAAGGAGAGACCCAGTACTTC.

This clone was recorded only once. The chain joins TRBV10-3 to TRBJ2-7, with 14 positions matching TRBD2. Judging by the DNA end, TRBJ2-5 fits better; the J call may be wrong. Germline V CDR1 and CDR2: ENHRY, SYGVKD. The CDR3 spans 18 residues. The CDR3 bases are TGTGCCATCAGTACCACACTTGGACTAGCGGGGGGAGAAGAGACCCAGTACTTC. Protein: CAISTTLGLAGGEETQYF.

This clone has a handful of counts. The V and J genes are TRBV11-2 and TRBJ2-1; 10 bases map to TRBD1. Germline assignment: CDR1 SGHAT and CDR2 FQNNGV. This CDR3 is 15 amino acids long. V dropped 5 bases and J dropped 8; count of bases not matched to a gene: 9. The CDR3 loop is CASSPGTGVFYEQFF. CDR3 nucleotides: TGTGCCAGCAGCCCAGGGACAGGGGTATTCTATGAGCAGTTCTTC.

The chain is built from TRBV6-1 and TRBJ1-2, with a possible D match to TRBD1 (5 bases). This CDR3 has 12 residues. The V gene's germline CDR1 is MNHNS and CDR2 SASEGT. V was pared by 3 bases and J by 8 bases, with 10 bases between. The CDR3 spells CASSEGGIGYTF. CDR3 DNA sequence: TGTGCCAGCAGTGAGGGGGGGATAGGCTACACCTTC.

The chain joins TRBV6-1 to TRBJ1-1; maybe TRBD1 (6 bases). The CDR3 loop spans 13 amino acids. V was cut by 0 bases and J by 7 bases, with 9 bases left in between. In germline, CDR1 is MNHNS, CDR2 SASEGT. CDR3 sequence: CASSEAWTDEAFF. The CDR3 DNA sequence: TGTGCCAGCAGTGAAGCGTGGACAGATGAAGCTTTCTTT.

V is TRBV7-2 and J is TRBJ1-1; TRBD1 matches at 7 bases. The V gene's germline CDR1 is SGHTA and CDR2 FQGNSA. The CDR3 covers 13 residues. The ends lost 2 bases at V and 6 bases at J; junction bases unmatched: 3. In DNA, the CDR3 is TGTGCCAGCAGCTTAAACAGGGGCTCTGAAGCTTTCTTT. Amino acids: CASSLNRGSEAFF.